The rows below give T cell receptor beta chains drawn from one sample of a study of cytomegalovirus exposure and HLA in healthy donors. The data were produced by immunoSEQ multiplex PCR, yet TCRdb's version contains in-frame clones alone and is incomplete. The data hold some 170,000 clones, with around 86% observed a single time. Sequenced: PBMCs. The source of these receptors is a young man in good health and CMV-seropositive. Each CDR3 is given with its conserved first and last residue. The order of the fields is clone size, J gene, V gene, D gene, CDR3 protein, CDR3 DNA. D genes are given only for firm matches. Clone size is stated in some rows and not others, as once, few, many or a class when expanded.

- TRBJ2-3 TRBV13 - CASSSGTGSSTDTQYF TGTGCCAGCAGCTCCGGGACTGGTTCTAGCACAGATACGCAGTATTTT
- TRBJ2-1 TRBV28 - CASSFRRYNEQFF TGTGCCAGCAGTTTCAGGCGGTACAATGAGCAGTTCTTC
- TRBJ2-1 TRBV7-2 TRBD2 CASRLAGGSSYNEQFF TGTGCCAGCAGGCTAGCGGGGGGCAGCTCCTACAATGAGCAGTTCTTC
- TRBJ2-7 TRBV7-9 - CASSPVSYEQYF TGTGCCAGCAGCCCCGTCTCCTACGAGCAGTACTTC
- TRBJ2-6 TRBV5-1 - CASNLGASGANVLTF TGCGCCAGCAACCTAGGGGCTTCTGGGGCCAACGTCCTGACTTTC
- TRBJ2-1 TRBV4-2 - CASSQGLDRPLNEQFF TGTGCCAGCAGCCAGGGGTTGGACAGACCGTTAAATGAGCAGTTCTTC
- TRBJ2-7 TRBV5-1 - CASSFFGGYEQYF TGCGCCAGCAGCTTCTTCGGCGGATACGAGCAGTACTTC
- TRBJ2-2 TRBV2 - CASSGKRTGEVFF TGTGCCAGCAGTGGAAAGAGAACAGGGGAGGTGTTTTTT
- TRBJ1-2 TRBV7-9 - CASSTNGQSPGYTF TGTGCCAGCAGCACGAATGGACAGTCGCCTGGCTACACCTTC
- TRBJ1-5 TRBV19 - CASSWGTQPQHF TGTGCCAGTAGTTGGGGGACTCAGCCCCAGCATTTT
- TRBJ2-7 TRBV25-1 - CASSASDYYEQYF TGTGCCAGCAGTGCCTCAGACTACTACGAGCAGTACTTC
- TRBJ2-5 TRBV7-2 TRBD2 CASSSAGLAETQYF TGTGCCAGCAGCTCCGCGGGACTAGCGGAGACCCAGTACTTC
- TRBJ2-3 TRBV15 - CATSRRVGSTDTQYF TGTGCCACCAGCAGAAGAGTGGGAAGCACAGATACGCAGTATTTT
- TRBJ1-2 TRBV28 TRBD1 CASSVRTGGYTF TGTGCCAGCAGTGTACGGACAGGGGGCTACACCTTC
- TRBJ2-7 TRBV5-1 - CASKRTLSSYEQYF TGCGCCAGCAAGCGTACGCTAAGCTCCTACGAGCAGTACTTC
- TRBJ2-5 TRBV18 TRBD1 CASSPDRATETQYF TGTGCCAGCTCACCCGACAGGGCCACCGAGACCCAGTACTTC
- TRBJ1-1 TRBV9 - CASSVVGTGEAFF TGTGCCAGCAGCGTAGTTGGGACGGGGGAAGCTTTCTTT
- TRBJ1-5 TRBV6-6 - CASNRLGEGNQPQHF TGTGCCAGCAACCGTTTGGGGGAAGGCAATCAGCCCCAGCATTTT
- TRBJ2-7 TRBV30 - CAWAPLPLEQYF TGTGCCTGGGCCCCTCTCCCTCTCGAGCAGTACTTC
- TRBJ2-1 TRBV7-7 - CASSLGAGTLEQFF TGTGCCAGCAGCTTAGGGGCAGGGACTCTTGAGCAGTTCTTC
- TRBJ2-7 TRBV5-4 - CASSLIGPSYEQYF TGTGCCAGCAGCTTGATTGGCCCTTCCTACGAGCAGTACTTC
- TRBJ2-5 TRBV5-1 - CASSPNQETQYF TGCGCCAGCAGCCCTAACCAAGAGACCCAGTACTTC
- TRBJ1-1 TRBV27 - CASSLLGAEDEAFF TGTGCCAGCAGTTTATTGGGGGCTGAGGACGAAGCTTTCTTT
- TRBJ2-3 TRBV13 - CASSSPDRGTDTQYF TGTGCCAGCAGCTCCCCCGACCGTGGCACAGATACGCAGTATTTT
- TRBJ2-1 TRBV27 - CASSFSREEQFF TGTGCCAGCAGTTTCAGCCGGGAAGAGCAGTTCTTC
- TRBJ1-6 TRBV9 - CASSQGSQSPLHF TGTGCCAGCAGCCAGGGGAGTCAATCACCCCTCCACTTT
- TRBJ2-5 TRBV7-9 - CSGGEETQYF TGTTCCGGTGGGGAAGAGACCCAGTACTTC
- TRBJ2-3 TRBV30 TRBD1 CAWSRDRDTDTQYF TGTGCCTGGAGCAGGGACAGGGACACAGATACGCAGTATTTT
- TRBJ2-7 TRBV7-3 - CASSSTGDSYEQYF TGTGCCAGCAGCTCGACAGGAGATTCCTACGAGCAGTACTTC
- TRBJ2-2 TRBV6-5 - CASTPEVAGELFF TGTGCCAGCACCCCAGAGGTGGCCGGGGAGCTGTTTTTT
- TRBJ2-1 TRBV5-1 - CASSLMLGNNEQFF TGCGCCAGCAGCTTAATGTTGGGGAACAATGAGCAGTTCTTC
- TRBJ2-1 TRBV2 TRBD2 CASSGSLAGGGFADNEQFF TGTGCCAGCAGTGGCTCTCTAGCGGGAGGGGGTTTTGCTGACAATGAGCAGTTCTTC
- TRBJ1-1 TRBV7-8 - CASSSREGNTEAFF TGTGCCAGCAGCTCAAGAGAGGGTAACACTGAAGCTTTCTTT
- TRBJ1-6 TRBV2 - CATHTTGPAPLHF TGTGCCACCCATACCACAGGCCCAGCACCCCTCCACTTT
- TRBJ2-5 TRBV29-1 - CSVAGRETQYF TGCAGCGTTGCGGGCCGGGAGACCCAGTACTTC
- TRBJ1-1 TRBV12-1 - CASSLRTVMNTEAFF TGTGCCAGCAGCCTAAGAACAGTGATGAACACTGAAGCTTTCTTT
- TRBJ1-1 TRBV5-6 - CASSIGLTEAFF TGTGCCAGCAGCATCGGTCTCACTGAAGCTTTCTTT
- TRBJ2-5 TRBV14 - CASSQETRLETQYF TGTGCCAGCAGCCAAGAGACTAGGTTGGAGACCCAGTACTTC
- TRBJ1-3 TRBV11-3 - CASSSGNSGNTIYF TGTGCCAGCAGCTCGGGGAACTCTGGAAACACCATATATTTT
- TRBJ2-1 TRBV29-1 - CSVVMEEQFF TGCAGCGTTGTAATGGAAGAGCAGTTCTTC
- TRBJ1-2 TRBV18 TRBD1 CASSLGQENYGYTF TGTGCCAGCTCACTAGGACAGGAGAACTATGGCTACACCTTC
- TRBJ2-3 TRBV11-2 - CASSLDRVPGDTQYF TGTGCCAGCAGCTTAGATCGGGTTCCCGGAGATACGCAGTATTTT
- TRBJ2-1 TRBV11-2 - CASTPLNNEQFF TGTGCCAGCACCCCACTTAACAATGAGCAGTTCTTC
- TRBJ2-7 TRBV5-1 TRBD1 CASSPGQGGYEQYF TGCGCCAGCAGCCCGGGACAGGGGGGGTACGAGCAGTACTTC
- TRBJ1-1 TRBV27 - CASSFRPLTGPEAFF TGTGCCAGCAGTTTTCGCCCCCTAACAGGGCCTGAAGCTTTCTTT
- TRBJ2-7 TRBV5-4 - CASSLVGYYEQYF TGTGCCAGCAGCTTGGTAGGGTACTACGAGCAGTACTTC
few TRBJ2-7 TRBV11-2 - CASSARLGEQYF TGTGCCAGCAGCGCCCGACTCGGGGAGCAGTACTTC
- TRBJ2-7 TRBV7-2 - CASSGGGGWIGEQYF TGTGCCAGCAGCGGGGGCGGGGGTTGGATTGGCGAGCAGTACTTC
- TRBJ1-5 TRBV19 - CASSIGRGNQPQHF TGTGCCAGTAGTATTGGGCGCGGGAATCAGCCCCAGCATTTT
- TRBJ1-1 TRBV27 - CVSSSGQAGTEAFF TGTGTCAGCAGTTCGGGGCAGGCGGGGACTGAAGCTTTCTTT
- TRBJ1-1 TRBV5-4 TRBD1 CASSFLARGVTEAFF TGTGCCAGCAGCTTCCTGGCCAGGGGGGTTACTGAAGCTTTCTTT
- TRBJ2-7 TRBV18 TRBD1 CASSPLWTGEKNEQYF TGTGCCAGCTCACCCCTTTGGACAGGGGAGAAGAACGAGCAGTACTTC
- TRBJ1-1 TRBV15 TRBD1 CATSGGTGNTEAFF TGTGCCACCAGCGGCGGGACAGGGAACACTGAAGCTTTCTTT
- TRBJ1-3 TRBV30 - CAWQKGVLDTIYF TGTGCCTGGCAGAAAGGGGTTTTGGACACCATATATTTT